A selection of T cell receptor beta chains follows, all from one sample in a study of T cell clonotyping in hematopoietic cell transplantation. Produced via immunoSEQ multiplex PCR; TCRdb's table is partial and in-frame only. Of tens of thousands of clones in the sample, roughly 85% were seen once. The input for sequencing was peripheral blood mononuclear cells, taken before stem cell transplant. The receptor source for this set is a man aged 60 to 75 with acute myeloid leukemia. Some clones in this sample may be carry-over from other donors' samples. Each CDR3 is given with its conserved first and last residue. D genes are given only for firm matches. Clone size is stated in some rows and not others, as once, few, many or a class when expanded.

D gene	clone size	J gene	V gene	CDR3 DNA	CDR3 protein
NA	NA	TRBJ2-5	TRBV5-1	TGCGCCAGCAGCTTTTTTGGGACCGAGACCCAGTACTTC	CASSFFGTETQYF
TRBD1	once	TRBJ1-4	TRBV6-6	TGTGCCAGCAGTTCCTCGGACAGGAGGAGGGAAAAACTGTTTTTT	CASSSSDRRREKLFF
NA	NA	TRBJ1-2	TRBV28	TGTGCCAGCAGTACCAGGGCGGGCTATGGCTACACCTTC	CASSTRAGYGYTF
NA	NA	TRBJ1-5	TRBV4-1	TGCGCCAGCAGCCTCCGGGAGGTCAATCAGCCCCAGCATTTT	CASSLREVNQPQHF
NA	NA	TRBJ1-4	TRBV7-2	TGTGCCAGCAGCTTAGGCCCGGAGGAAAAACTGTTTTTT	CASSLGPEEKLFF
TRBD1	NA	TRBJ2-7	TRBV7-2	TGTGCCAGCAGCTTAGATCCCAGTGACAGGGTCAACGAGCAGTACTTC	CASSLDPSDRVNEQYF
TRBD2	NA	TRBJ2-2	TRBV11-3	TGTGCCAGCAGCTCCCTACGGGGGGCCGGGGAGCTGTTTTTT	CASSSLRGAGELFF
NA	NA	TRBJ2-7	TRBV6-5	TGTGCCAGCAGCCGGGACATCGACCTCCTCGAGCAGTACTTC	CASSRDIDLLEQYF
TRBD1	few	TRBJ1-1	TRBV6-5	TGTGCCAGCAGTTACTCGATCTACAGGGGGAGGGCTGAAGCTTTCTTT	CASSYSIYRGRAEAFF
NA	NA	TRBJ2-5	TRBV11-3	TGTGCCAGCAGCTTTTCAACAGGGAAGTGGGAGACCCAGTACTTC	CASSFSTGKWETQYF
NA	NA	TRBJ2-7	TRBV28	TGTGCCACCCCTAGGGGGGTTGGATACGAGCAGTACTTC	CATPRGVGYEQYF
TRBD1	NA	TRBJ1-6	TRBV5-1	TGCGCCAGCAGCTGGGGGGACAGTTCCCTCCACTTT	CASSWGDSSLHF
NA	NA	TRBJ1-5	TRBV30	TGTGCCTGGAGTGTTGACAGGATGGTGAGCAATCAGCCCCAGCATTTT	CAWSVDRMVSNQPQHF
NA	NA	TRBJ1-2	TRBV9	TGTGCCAGCAGCGTAACGCAGTCGTCCTGGCATGGCTACACCTTC	CASSVTQSSWHGYTF
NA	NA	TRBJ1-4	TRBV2	TGTGCCAGCAGAAACTCCGGGGTTAGGGGAGAAAAACTGTTTTTT	CASRNSGVRGEKLFF
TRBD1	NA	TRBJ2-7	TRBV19	TGTGCCAGTAGTATCCGGCCAGGGGGCTCCTACGAGCAGTACTTC	CASSIRPGGSYEQYF
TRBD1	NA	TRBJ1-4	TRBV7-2	TGTGCCAGCAGCTCGGGACAGGGTCATGAAAAACTGTTTTTT	CASSSGQGHEKLFF
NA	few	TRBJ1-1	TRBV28	TGTGCCAGCAGGGGAGAAGAATACACTGAAGCTTTCTTT	CASRGEEYTEAFF
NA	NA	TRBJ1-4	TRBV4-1	TGCGCCAGCAGCCACGAATACAGGGATGAAAAACTGTTTTTT	CASSHEYRDEKLFF
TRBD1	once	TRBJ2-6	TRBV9	TGTGCCAGCAGCGGACTGGGACAGGGCGTAGCTGGGGCCAACGTCCTGACTTTC	CASSGLGQGVAGANVLTF
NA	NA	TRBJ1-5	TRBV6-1	TGTGCCAGCAGTGAAAAGGGTATGGCGCACAGCCGAGGGCATTTT	CASSEKGMAHSRGHF
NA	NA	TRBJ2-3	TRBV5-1	TGCGCCAGCAGCTTGGGGGTAATGATCCGTGGGGAAGGGGCAGATACGCAGTATTTT	CASSLGVMIRGEGADTQYF
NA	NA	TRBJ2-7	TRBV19	TGTGCCAGTAATAGCGGCTCCTCCTACGAGCAGTACTTC	CASNSGSSYEQYF
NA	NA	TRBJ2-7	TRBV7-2	TGTGCCAGCAGCTTATGGGGGGGGACAGTTCTTTTGGAGCAGTACTTC	CASSLWGGTVLLEQYF
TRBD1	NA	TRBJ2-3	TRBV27	TGTGCCAGCAGCCCCGGACAGGGGGCTTCCCCAGATACGCAGTATTTT	CASSPGQGASPDTQYF
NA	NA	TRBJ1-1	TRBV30	TGTGCCTGGAGTGGTGAAGGGAGAGGAGCTTTCTTT	CAWSGEGRGAFF
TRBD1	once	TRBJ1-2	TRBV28	TGTGCCAGCAGTTTCGCCTCGATGACAGGGGTTATTGGCTACACCTTC	CASSFASMTGVIGYTF
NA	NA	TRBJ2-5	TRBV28	TGTGCCAGCAGTTTAGGTTCACAGCAGGAGACCCAGTACTTC	CASSLGSQQETQYF
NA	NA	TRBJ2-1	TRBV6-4	TGTGCCAGCAGTGCTTCTGCCGCCGGTGAGCAGTTCTTC	CASSASAAGEQFF
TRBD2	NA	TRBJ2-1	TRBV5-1	TGCGCCAGCAGCGCAACCGGGACTACATTAATGAATGAGCAGTTCTTC	CASSATGTTLMNEQFF
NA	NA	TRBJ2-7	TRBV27	TGTGCCAGCACGGCAGCCCTTTCCTACGAGCAGTACTTC	CASTAALSYEQYF